This TCR beta chain was profiled in a study of blood T cell repertoires in COVID-19. CDR3 length: 15 residues. Per the germline V gene, CDR1 is MDHEN and CDR2 is SYDVKM. The J segment lost 4 bases and the V segment lost 5 bases, leaving 9 bases of the junction unmatched. Sequencing used immunoSEQ multiplex PCR; TCRdb keeps in-frame clones, though not all of them. Of roughly 170,000 clones listed, approximately 87% are singletons. The sample comprised PBMCs or T cells enriched from blood (not recorded which). The V call is TRBV28, the J call TRBJ2-3, with TRBD2 identical over 7 bases. The sequence came from a woman aged 50 to 60 who had recovered from COVID-19. CDR3 protein: CASSITGGSADTQYF. DNA of the CDR3: TGTGCCAGCAGTATAACCGGGGGGTCTGCAGATACGCAGTATTTT.